This section outlines one T cell receptor beta chain sequence together with its context. This sample is drawn from a study of shared clonotypes between healthy human individuals. There are 15 residues in the CDR3. Per germline, CDR1 SNHLY and CDR2 FYNNEI. Trimming took 4 bases from V and 1 from J, leaving 13 bases between them. Repertoires were generated with immunoSEQ multiplex PCR, while TCRdb's copy carries only in-frame clones and drops some. This table holds 950,000 to 1,200,000 clones, 70% to 80% found once. This chain links TRBV2 with TRBJ2-5; no clear D. This clonotype was obtained from a man aged 18-30 years in good health. Some clones in this sample may be carry-over from other donors' samples. Sequencing was done on a sample of memory CD4+ T cells from PBMCs. The subset was: CD45RA-negative fraction. DNA of the CDR3: TGTGCCAGCAGTGCCCCGCTGGGATTCCAAGAGACCCAGTACTTC. Translating gives CASSAPLGFQETQYF.